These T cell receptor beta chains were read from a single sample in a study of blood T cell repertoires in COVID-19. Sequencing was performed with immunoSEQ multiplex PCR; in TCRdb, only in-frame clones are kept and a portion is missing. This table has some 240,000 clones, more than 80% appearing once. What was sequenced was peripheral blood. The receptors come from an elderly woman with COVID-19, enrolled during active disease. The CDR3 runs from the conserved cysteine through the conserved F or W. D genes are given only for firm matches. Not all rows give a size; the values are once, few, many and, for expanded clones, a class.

cdr3_nt: TGTGCCAGCAGCAGCGGGGGTTATGAAAAACTGTTTTTT
cdr3_aa: CASSSGGYEKLFF
d_call: NA
cdr3_length: 13
j_call: TRBJ1-4
v_call: TRBV5-5
clone_size: NA

cdr3_nt: TGCGCCAGCGGCTCCGCTACGCAGTATTTT
cdr3_aa: CASGSATQYF
d_call: NA
cdr3_length: 10
j_call: TRBJ2-3
v_call: TRBV10-2
clone_size: once

cdr3_nt: TGTGCCAGCTATTCGGGACAGGGCATCAGGAGCTACACCTTC
cdr3_aa: CASYSGQGIRSYTF
d_call: TRBD1
cdr3_length: 14
j_call: TRBJ1-2
v_call: TRBV6-5
clone_size: NA

cdr3_nt: TGCGCCAGCACTCCATCGGGACAGGCGAACACTGAAGCTTTCTTT
cdr3_aa: CASTPSGQANTEAFF
d_call: TRBD1
cdr3_length: 15
j_call: TRBJ1-1
v_call: TRBV5-1
clone_size: NA

cdr3_nt: TGTGCCACCAGTGTACAGGGGAACAATGAGCAGTTCTTC
cdr3_aa: CATSVQGNNEQFF
d_call: TRBD1
cdr3_length: 13
j_call: TRBJ2-1
v_call: TRBV24-1
clone_size: NA

cdr3_nt: TGTGCCAGCTCACCACTTGGCAACAACTACGAGCAGTACTTC
cdr3_aa: CASSPLGNNYEQYF
d_call: NA
cdr3_length: 14
j_call: TRBJ2-7
v_call: TRBV18
clone_size: NA

cdr3_nt: TGTGCCAGCAGCTTGGGCAGGGGGGACACTGAAGCTTTCTTT
cdr3_aa: CASSLGRGDTEAFF
d_call: TRBD1
cdr3_length: 14
j_call: TRBJ1-1
v_call: TRBV11-2
clone_size: NA

cdr3_nt: TGTGCCAGCAGCTCGACTAGCGGGATTGAGCAGTTCTTC
cdr3_aa: CASSSTSGIEQFF
d_call: TRBD2
cdr3_length: 13
j_call: TRBJ2-1
v_call: TRBV5-4
clone_size: NA

cdr3_nt: TGTGCCAGCAGTGGCCGGGCCCAGGGTCAGCTGTTTTTT
cdr3_aa: CASSGRAQGQLFF
d_call: NA
cdr3_length: 13
j_call: TRBJ2-2
v_call: TRBV28
clone_size: once

cdr3_nt: TGTGCCAGCAGCCCACAGGGGTCAAACACTGAAGCTTTCTTT
cdr3_aa: CASSPQGSNTEAFF
d_call: TRBD1
cdr3_length: 14
j_call: TRBJ1-1
v_call: TRBV5-4
clone_size: NA

cdr3_nt: TGTGCCAGCAGCCTCTGGACCAGGGACAATGAGCAGTTCTTC
cdr3_aa: CASSLWTRDNEQFF
d_call: NA
cdr3_length: 14
j_call: TRBJ2-1
v_call: TRBV3-1/TRBV3-2
clone_size: NA

cdr3_nt: TGTGCCAGCAGCTTCCAGGGAATCATGAACACTGAAGCTTTCTTT
cdr3_aa: CASSFQGIMNTEAFF
d_call: NA
cdr3_length: 15
j_call: TRBJ1-1
v_call: TRBV7-9
clone_size: once

cdr3_nt: TGTGCCAGTAGTATGCAAACTAGCGGCTCCTACAATGAGCAGTTCTTC
cdr3_aa: CASSMQTSGSYNEQFF
d_call: TRBD2
cdr3_length: 16
j_call: TRBJ2-1
v_call: TRBV19
clone_size: NA

cdr3_nt: TGTGCCAGCAGCCTCACTAGCGGCCAAGAGACCCAGTACTTC
cdr3_aa: CASSLTSGQETQYF
d_call: TRBD2
cdr3_length: 14
j_call: TRBJ2-5
v_call: TRBV3-1/TRBV3-2
clone_size: NA

cdr3_nt: TGCGCCAGCAGCCTCACTAGCGGGAGAGGCAATGAGCAGTTCTTC
cdr3_aa: CASSLTSGRGNEQFF
d_call: TRBD2
cdr3_length: 15
j_call: TRBJ2-1
v_call: TRBV5-1
clone_size: NA

cdr3_nt: TGTGCCAGCAGTTTCGGGGGAGCGGGGACAGGGGGTAAAGGCTACACCTTC
cdr3_aa: CASSFGGAGTGGKGYTF
d_call: TRBD1
cdr3_length: 17
j_call: TRBJ1-2
v_call: TRBV28
clone_size: once

cdr3_nt: TGTGCCACCAGCTCGGGACAAGGTGGGGGAAGGGGCACAGATACGCAGTATTTT
cdr3_aa: CATSSGQGGGRGTDTQYF
d_call: NA
cdr3_length: 18
j_call: TRBJ2-3
v_call: TRBV24-1
clone_size: once

cdr3_nt: TGTGCCAGCAGTTACTCTGGGGGCAGGTATGGCTACACCTTC
cdr3_aa: CASSYSGGRYGYTF
d_call: NA
cdr3_length: 14
j_call: TRBJ1-2
v_call: TRBV6-5
clone_size: NA

cdr3_nt: TGTGCCAGCAGCTTAGTACTAGCGGGGGTCTACGAGCAGTACTTC
cdr3_aa: CASSLVLAGVYEQYF
d_call: TRBD2
cdr3_length: 15
j_call: TRBJ2-7
v_call: TRBV11-2
clone_size: NA

cdr3_nt: TGCGCCAGCAGCTCCGGGACAGGGGACTACAATGAGCAGTTCTTC
cdr3_aa: CASSSGTGDYNEQFF
d_call: TRBD1
cdr3_length: 15
j_call: TRBJ2-1
v_call: TRBV5-1
clone_size: NA

cdr3_nt: TGTGCCAGCAGCTTGACAGAAGGAGCATCCTACGAGCAGTACTTC
cdr3_aa: CASSLTEGASYEQYF
d_call: NA
cdr3_length: 15
j_call: TRBJ2-7
v_call: TRBV11-2
clone_size: NA

cdr3_nt: TGTGCCAGCTCTTCTGAGGGGGCGAGGAACACCGGGGAGCTGTTTTTT
cdr3_aa: CASSSEGARNTGELFF
d_call: TRBD1
cdr3_length: 16
j_call: TRBJ2-2
v_call: TRBV18
clone_size: NA

cdr3_nt: TGTGCCAGCAGCTTGCCCAAGGGGGACACTGAAGCTTTCTTT
cdr3_aa: CASSLPKGDTEAFF
d_call: NA
cdr3_length: 14
j_call: TRBJ1-1
v_call: TRBV5-6
clone_size: NA

cdr3_nt: TGCGCCAGCAGCCGGGTGGCTGGGGCCAACGTCCTGACTTTC
cdr3_aa: CASSRVAGANVLTF
d_call: NA
cdr3_length: 14
j_call: TRBJ2-6
v_call: TRBV5-1
clone_size: NA

cdr3_nt: TGTGCCACCAGTGACCCCACAGGGAACAATGAGCAGTTCTTC
cdr3_aa: CATSDPTGNNEQFF
d_call: NA
cdr3_length: 14
j_call: TRBJ2-1
v_call: TRBV24-1
clone_size: NA

cdr3_nt: TGTGCCAGCACCCGTAGCGGGGGGACCTCCTACGAGCAGTACTTC
cdr3_aa: CASTRSGGTSYEQYF
d_call: TRBD2
cdr3_length: 15
j_call: TRBJ2-7
v_call: TRBV11-1
clone_size: NA

cdr3_nt: TGTGCCAGCAGCGGACAGGGGCCGAGCTCCTACGAGCAGTACTTC
cdr3_aa: CASSGQGPSSYEQYF
d_call: TRBD1
cdr3_length: 15
j_call: TRBJ2-7
v_call: TRBV28
clone_size: NA

cdr3_nt: TGTGCCAGCAGAGTCGGACTAGCGGTTTCTGGTGAGCAGTTCTTC
cdr3_aa: CASRVGLAVSGEQFF
d_call: TRBD2
cdr3_length: 15
j_call: TRBJ2-1
v_call: TRBV2
clone_size: NA

cdr3_nt: TGTGCCAGCTCACCGTACCGGGACACCCTCTACGAGCAGTACTTC
cdr3_aa: CASSPYRDTLYEQYF
d_call: NA
cdr3_length: 15
j_call: TRBJ2-7
v_call: TRBV18
clone_size: NA

cdr3_nt: TGTGCCAGCAGTGTACTCGAGAACACCGGGGAGCTGTTTTTT
cdr3_aa: CASSVLENTGELFF
d_call: NA
cdr3_length: 14
j_call: TRBJ2-2
v_call: TRBV2
clone_size: NA

cdr3_nt: TGTGCCAGCAGCTTGGGGGGACAGCCCTACGAGCAGTACTTC
cdr3_aa: CASSLGGQPYEQYF
d_call: TRBD1
cdr3_length: 14
j_call: TRBJ2-7
v_call: TRBV5-4
clone_size: NA

cdr3_nt: TGTGCCTGGAGTGGCAGTAGCAATCAGCCCCAGCATTTT
cdr3_aa: CAWSGSSNQPQHF
d_call: NA
cdr3_length: 13
j_call: TRBJ1-5
v_call: TRBV30
clone_size: NA

cdr3_nt: TGTGCCAGCAGCGCGTATTCCGGGACAGGGAGGTATGGCTACACCTTC
cdr3_aa: CASSAYSGTGRYGYTF
d_call: TRBD1
cdr3_length: 16
j_call: TRBJ1-2
v_call: TRBV9
clone_size: NA

cdr3_nt: TGCGCCAGCAGCTCGCGGGGGACAGGGGGCCACTATGGCTACACCTTC
cdr3_aa: CASSSRGTGGHYGYTF
d_call: TRBD1
cdr3_length: 16
j_call: TRBJ1-2
v_call: TRBV5-1
clone_size: NA

cdr3_nt: TGTGCCAGCAACCCGAGGGGACTGCAAGTTAACTATGGCTACACCTTC
cdr3_aa: CASNPRGLQVNYGYTF
d_call: NA
cdr3_length: 16
j_call: TRBJ1-2
v_call: TRBV2
clone_size: NA

cdr3_nt: TGTGCCAGCAGAGACGGGACAGGGGGTGACACCATATATTTT
cdr3_aa: CASRDGTGGDTIYF
d_call: TRBD1
cdr3_length: 14
j_call: TRBJ1-3
v_call: TRBV27
clone_size: once

cdr3_nt: TGTGCCAGCCAGCAGGGGATGAGTCATCAGCCCCAGCATTTT
cdr3_aa: CASQQGMSHQPQHF
d_call: NA
cdr3_length: 14
j_call: TRBJ1-5
v_call: TRBV2
clone_size: few

cdr3_nt: TGTGCCTGGAGCCCTTCGGATACGCAGTATTTT
cdr3_aa: CAWSPSDTQYF
d_call: NA
cdr3_length: 11
j_call: TRBJ2-3
v_call: TRBV30
clone_size: NA

cdr3_nt: TGTGCCAGCAGCTACCGTTCCTGGGGCCAACCCTACGAGCAGTACTTC
cdr3_aa: CASSYRSWGQPYEQYF
d_call: NA
cdr3_length: 16
j_call: TRBJ2-7
v_call: TRBV7-2
clone_size: NA

cdr3_nt: TGCGCCAGCAGCCTCCACGGCGGGGCTGGGCGGGATGAGCAGTTCTTC
cdr3_aa: CASSLHGGAGRDEQFF
d_call: NA
cdr3_length: 16
j_call: TRBJ2-1
v_call: TRBV4-3
clone_size: once

cdr3_nt: TGCGCCAGCAGTACCGGGACAGGGGACGAGCAGTACTTC
cdr3_aa: CASSTGTGDEQYF
d_call: TRBD1
cdr3_length: 13
j_call: TRBJ2-7
v_call: TRBV5-1
clone_size: NA

cdr3_nt: TGCGCCAGCAGCTTTGAAGGGGATCAGCCCCAGCATTTT
cdr3_aa: CASSFEGDQPQHF
d_call: NA
cdr3_length: 13
j_call: TRBJ1-5
v_call: TRBV5-1
clone_size: NA

cdr3_nt: TGTGCCAGCAGCAAGGGGACAGGCGGCTACGAGCAGTACTTC
cdr3_aa: CASSKGTGGYEQYF
d_call: TRBD1
cdr3_length: 14
j_call: TRBJ2-7
v_call: TRBV6-5
clone_size: NA

cdr3_nt: TGTGCCAGCAGCTTATCTGGGGGGGGGACAGATACGCAGTATTTT
cdr3_aa: CASSLSGGGTDTQYF
d_call: TRBD2
cdr3_length: 15
j_call: TRBJ2-3
v_call: TRBV11-2
clone_size: NA

cdr3_nt: TGTGCCAGCAGTCTGGGACAGCAAATTACGTTTCGGGGTCTTAGCAATCAGCCCCAGCATTTT
cdr3_aa: CASSLGQQITFRGLSNQPQHF
d_call: TRBD1
cdr3_length: 21
j_call: TRBJ1-5
v_call: TRBV7-4
clone_size: NA

cdr3_nt: TGTGCCTCTCACCAGGGCTACGAGCAGTACTTC
cdr3_aa: CASHQGYEQYF
d_call: NA
cdr3_length: 11
j_call: TRBJ2-7
v_call: TRBV6-5
clone_size: NA

cdr3_nt: TGTGCCAGCAGCCAGAGGACAGGGTCCAGAGCTGAAGCTTTCTTT
cdr3_aa: CASSQRTGSRAEAFF
d_call: TRBD1
cdr3_length: 15
j_call: TRBJ1-1
v_call: TRBV3-1/TRBV3-2
clone_size: few

cdr3_nt: TGTGCCAGCAGTGAACTAGCGGGAACAGGCGAGCAGTACTTC
cdr3_aa: CASSELAGTGEQYF
d_call: TRBD2
cdr3_length: 14
j_call: TRBJ2-7
v_call: TRBV6-1
clone_size: few